This T cell receptor beta chain comes out of a study of OX40 agonist ivuxolimab in advanced cancers. Study-wide background: The study enrolled dose-escalation patients with hepatocellular carcinoma, melanoma, renal cell or head and neck cancer. The mean age was 60 years, ranging from roughly 23 to 79, with about 87% of participants male. Study-level results: The study observed clonal expansion of CD4+ and CD8+ blood T cells by week 6 at 0.1 to 3.0 mg/kg.

This table comes from immunoSEQ multiplex PCR, and its TCRdb copy is limited to in-frame clones, with some not included. In the table there are roughly 100,000 clones, roughly 80% of which are singletons. In the case of this clone: The antigen is undetermined.

Trimming pared 4 bases from V and 7 bases from J, leaving 18 bases between. The CDR3 length is 16 residues. The V gene's germline CDR1 is SGHDT and CDR2 YYEEEE. This clonotype originated in an adult with an advanced solid tumor such as melanoma, head and neck, liver or kidney cancer. The genes are TRBV5-6 and TRBJ1-6, with TRBD1 as a possible D gene (6 bases). Sequenced here: CD4+ or CD8+ T cells sorted from blood, sampled in a trial of the OX40 agonist ivuxolimab. The CDR3 is CASSRAAGVGNSPLHF. The DNA for the CDR3 is TGTGCCAGCAGCAGGGCGGCAGGGGTAGGGAATTCACCCCTCCACTTT.